Listed here is a single T cell receptor (beta chain). By how much of the sample it makes up, this clonotype is medium-sized (0.01 to 0.1%). What this receptor recognizes is not known. Base qualities are not provided; no much larger clone lies one nucleotide away. Libraries were made using 5' RACE. These reads were obtained on a NextSeq 500. The TCR library protocol attached a unique molecular identifier to each TCR cDNA molecule to allow correction of PCR and sequencing errors. The original methods were these. TCR identification, UMI-based error correction and CDR3 extraction were all carried out with Decombinator tools. Expanded TCRs were defined as those above a frequency of 2 per 1,000, corresponding to the top 1% of the tumor frequency distribution. Rényi diversity was computed with the R vegan package after subsampling each repertoire 100 times to 5,000 TCRs. CDR3 similarity networks were built from amino acid triplet string-kernel similarity, connecting CDR3s with pairwise similarity above 0.82. The public reads were reprocessed in TCRdb via fastp at Q25 and MiXCR, keeping in-frame beta chains. Rows are unified per CDR3 protein, each entry keeping the most common DNA and genes. TCRdb assigned the V and J calls; the authors' analysis was not used. This sample gives more than 8,000 distinct CDR3 sequences in total; 4.5% to 7% of them show up just once. The ten largest clones capture 27% of the sample.

In light of the paper, this sample's time point label describes: sample taken at primary tumor resection. TCR sequencing used whole RNA extracted from tumor and nontumor lung tissue, or from cryopreserved PBMC samples, without cell sorting. The donors were around 69 patients from the lung TRACERx cohort who had early-stage, untreated non-small cell lung cancer. Only patients with enough RNA available from two or more tumor regions were chosen for TCR sequencing. Germline trimming: 1 base from V, 5 bases from J; junction bases outside gene matches: 3. Including cysteine and phenylalanine, the CDR3 has 16 amino acids. Only the CDR3 part of the read is kept: 48 bases, read in frame from the first base. Taken from the germline V gene (reference sequence), the CDR1 and CDR2 loops are LGHDT and YNNKEL. This record belongs to a study of spatial heterogeneity in lung cancer (dated by TCRdb to between 2018 and 2021). About the study as a whole: More beta-chain than alpha-chain transcripts were consistently detected, likely reflecting higher beta-chain transcript abundance. In the raw uncorrected reads, each unique combination of TCR and UMI appeared more than ten times on average. In non-small cell lung cancer, the study quantitatively compared TCR alpha and beta repertoires across several tumor regions, matched nontumor lung, and blood. TCR repertoire features were related to nonsynonymous mutation counts determined by whole-exome sequencing of tumor tissue. At surgery, 220 tumor regions, around 67 matched nontumor lung samples and 56 PBMC samples were TCR-sequenced for both alpha and beta chains. What the authors observed across the whole study: Ubiquitous expanded tumor TCRs were detected in blood more often at tumor resection than at routine follow-up. Additional single-cell paired TCR alpha and beta sequencing was considered necessary to confirm, at a functional level, the hypothesis that regional TCRs recognize regional mutations.

This clonotype was obtained from a male donor with early-stage non-small cell lung cancer. This chain joins TRBV3-1 to TRBJ2-1; TRBD2 agrees with 12 junctional bases. Sequences were derived from PBMCs, sampled at surgery. The CDR3 in this case is CASSQAASGRDNEQFF. The sequence in DNA is TGTGCCAGCAGCCAAGCCGCTAGCGGGAGGGACAATGAGCAGTTCTTC.